A single sample is the source of the 23 T cell receptor beta chains below, sequenced in a study of sequential checkpoint blockade in melanoma. Clones were read by immunoSEQ multiplex PCR, and TCRdb kept only the in-frame ones, dropping some. The sample holds 7,500 to 8,500 clones, roughly three fifths seen once. This sample's treatment: randomized to nivolumab then ipilimumab (arm A) or the reverse (arm B). The sample consisted of CD8+ T cells sorted from blood (inferred from file names), taken from a patient given nivolumab and ipilimumab in sequence. These receptors originate from a human patient with melanoma. Some clones in this sample may be carry-over from other donors' samples.

In this sample, this clone turned up once. The rearrangement joins TRBV7-9 to TRBJ1-2, with 8 positions matching TRBD1. CDR3 length: 16 amino acids. The V segment lost 1 base and the J segment 4 bases; nucleotides outside the gene matches: 8. Germline assignment: CDR1 SEHNR and CDR2 FQNEAQ (reference sequence). CDR3 nucleotide sequence: TGTGCCAGCAGCTTAGGTCGCGGCACAGGGGGCTATGGCTACACCTTC. Protein: CASSLGRGTGGYGYTF.

This clone showed up just a few times. The chain links TRBV10-3 to TRBJ1-2; 9 positions agree with TRBD1. Germline-derived CDR1 and CDR2 are ENHRY and SYGVKD. After removal of 10 bases from V and 6 bases from J, the junction contained 12 bases not matched to a gene. The CDR3 is 14 amino acids. The CDR3 DNA sequence: TGTGCCACAATCACGGGACAGGGAGGAGATGGCTACACCTTC. The encoded protein is CATITGQGGDGYTF.

The chain recombines TRBV25-1 with TRBJ1-3, with TRBD1 matching 8 bases. CDR1 and CDR2 from the germline V gene are MGHDK and SYGVNS. CDR3 length: 15 amino acids. Trimming removed 7 bases from V and 3 bases from J; junction bases left unmatched: 8. The DNA for the CDR3 is TGTGCCAGCAACTGGACAGGGTTTAGTGGAAACACCATATATTTT. Protein: CASNWTGFSGNTIYF.

The chain has TRBV7-8 and TRBJ1-2; TRBD1 aligns across 8 bases. Germline V gene lookup returns CDR1 SGHVS and CDR2 FQNEAQ. This CDR3 contains 14 residues. J lost 4 bases, V lost 5 bases, and 6 bases had no gene match. The CDR3 region is CASSPPTGAYGYTF. Written as DNA, the CDR3 is TGTGCCAGCAGCCCACCGACAGGGGCCTATGGCTACACCTTC. Drawing the rest from reference TRBV7-8 and TRBJ1-2, the complete variable domain is GAGVSQSPRYKVAKRGQDVALRCDPISGHVSLFWYQQALGQGPEFLTYFQNEAQLDKSGLPSDRFFAERPEGSVSTLKIQRTQQEDSAVYLCASSPPTGAYGYTFGSGTRLTVV.

V usage is TRBV5-1 and J usage is TRBJ1-5; D is uncertain. V lost 1 base, J lost 2 bases, and 4 bases lay in between. Germline V gene sequence: CDR1 SGHRS, CDR2 YFSETQ. This CDR3 comprises 13 residues. CDR3 in amino acids: CASSLTGNQPQHF. DNA for the CDR3: TGCGCCAGCAGCTTGACAGGCAATCAGCCCCAGCATTTT.

The J gene is TRBJ1-1, the V gene TRBV27, with 8 nucleotides matching TRBD1. Germline V lookup: CDR1 MNHEY, CDR2 SMNVEV (reference sequence). J lost 1 base, V lost 5 bases, and 12 bases had no gene match. The CDR3 is made up of 17 amino acids. CDR3 nucleotides: TGTGCCAGCAGTACTGGGGCAAGACAGGGGCCGAACACTGAAGCTTTCTTT. Translated, it gives CASSTGARQGPNTEAFF.

This clone was picked up a small number of times. CDR3 in amino acids: CASSLRGYTEAFF. The CDR3 nucleotides read TGTGCCAGCAGCTTACGGGGATACACTGAAGCTTTCTTT. This chain uses TRBV11-2 with TRBJ1-1, with D unclear. CDR1 SGHAT and CDR2 FQNNGV come from the germline V gene. The CDR3 sequence is 13 residues long. V dropped 2 bases and J dropped 3 bases, with 7 bases sitting between them.

This clone was seen a few times. The rearrangement uses TRBV7-8 and TRBJ2-7, with 9 bases that match TRBD1. The trim removed 5 bases at V and 1 base at J, leaving 3 bases unmatched. CDR3 size: 14 residues. Germline-derived CDR1 and CDR2 are SGHVS and FQNEAQ. The CDR3 nucleotides read TGTGCCAGCAGCCCAGGGACAGGGTCCTACGAGCAGTACTTC. Translated, it gives CASSPGTGSYEQYF.

The rearrangement uses TRBV27 and TRBJ2-7, with 8 bases identical to TRBD1. The V gene end was trimmed by 5 bases and the J gene end by 0 bases; junction bases not matched to a gene: 3. The V gene's germline CDR1 is MNHEY and CDR2 SMNVEV (reference sequence). This CDR3 region has 14 residues. The CDR3 DNA follows: TGTGCCAGCAGTCGGCAGGGGGCCTCCTACGAGCAGTACTTC. This encodes CASSRQGASYEQYF.

The chain uses TRBV5-6 and TRBJ2-7, with 7 bases identical to TRBD1. CDR1 is SGHDT, CDR2 YYEEEE, per germline. Trimming at V came to 6 bases and at J to 3 bases, leaving 15 bases not matched to a gene. This CDR3 is 16 amino acids long. CDR3 region: CASTRDRSLEVYEQYF. CDR3 coding DNA: TGTGCCAGCACGAGGGACAGATCGCTGGAGGTCTACGAGCAGTACTTC.

The chain carries TRBV11-3 and TRBJ1-2; D may be TRBD1 (6 bases). Germline CDR1 is SGHNT and CDR2 is YENEEA. The V and J ends lost 0 bases and 4 bases respectively, with 12 bases between them. The CDR3 has 15 residues. In DNA, the CDR3 is TGTGCCAGCAGCTTAGAACCAGGGGTTGGCTATGGCTACACCTTC. Translating gives CASSLEPGVGYGYTF.

This clone has more than one count but fewer than ten. J is TRBJ2-7 and V is TRBV5-5; D perhaps matches TRBD2 (5 bases). The ends were cut back, 0 bases at V and 6 bases at J, with 10 bases in the middle. Germline CDR1 is SGHKS and CDR2 is YYEKEE (reference sequence). The CDR3 has 13 residues. The CDR3 region is CASSLGVGSEQYF. The CDR3 nucleotides read TGTGCCAGCAGCTTGGGGGTAGGGAGCGAGCAGTACTTC.

This rearrangement joins TRBV5-5 to TRBJ2-7; tentative D call: TRBD1 (6 bases). From germline, CDR1 is SGHKS and CDR2 YYEKEE (reference sequence). Trimming took 5 bases from V and 3 from J, leaving 18 bases between them. This CDR3 spans 15 amino acids. The CDR3 DNA reads TGTGCCAGCAGTTTTGGGACATCGTGGGGCTACGAGCAGTACTTC. Amino acid sequence: CASSFGTSWGYEQYF.

The rearrangement uses TRBV27 and TRBJ1-5, with D possibly being TRBD1 (5 bases). The CDR3 contains 16 residues. The ends were cut back, 3 bases at V and 0 bases at J, with 12 bases in the middle. Germline V gene data show CDR1 as MNHEY and CDR2 as SMNVEV (reference sequence). This chain's CDR3 is CASSFSGQNSNQPQHF. The CDR3 nucleotides read TGTGCCAGCAGTTTCTCAGGGCAGAATAGCAATCAGCCCCAGCATTTT.

This clone has only one observation. The chain carries TRBV4-1 and TRBJ1-3; 7 bases line up with TRBD1. This CDR3 is 15 amino acids long. The junction had 3 bases not matched to a gene; V was cut back by 4 bases and J by 0 bases. Germline CDR1 reads MGHRA; CDR2 reads YSYEKL. For the CDR3, the DNA is TGCGCCAGCAGCCCGGACAGGAGCTCTGGAAACACCATATATTTT. Protein sequence: CASSPDRSSGNTIYF.

The chain employs TRBV27 and TRBJ1-6; 7 bases agree with TRBD1. This CDR3 contains 16 residues. Germline V lookup: CDR1 MNHEY, CDR2 SMNVEV (reference sequence). V dropped 3 bases and J dropped 10; count of bases not matched to a gene: 12. The CDR3 sequence: CASSFQWGDRSSPLHF. CDR3 in DNA: TGTGCCAGCAGTTTCCAATGGGGGGACAGATCCTCACCCCTCCACTTT.

The rearrangement uses TRBV4-2 and TRBJ1-6; TRBD1 is a possible D gene (6 bases). Deletions cut 2 bases from V and 10 bases from J, with 15 bases between. Germline CDR1 LGHNA, CDR2 YNFKEQ. CDR3 length: 15 residues. The CDR3 sequence: CASSQRYRDKSPLHF. CDR3 DNA: TGTGCCAGCAGCCAAAGGTACAGGGACAAATCACCCCTCCACTTT.

This rearrangement joins TRBV7-9 to TRBJ2-7, with TRBD2 identical over 9 bases. J was trimmed by 0 bases and V by 5 bases; bases with no gene match: 8. The germline V gene has CDR1 SEHNR and CDR2 FQNEAQ (reference sequence). The CDR3 runs to 16 residues. DNA of the CDR3: TGTGCCAGCAGCCCCAATAGCGGGGGACACTCCTACGAGCAGTACTTC. Its translation is CASSPNSGGHSYEQYF.

V gene TRBV6-5 combines with J gene TRBJ2-2, with 12 bases matching TRBD2. Germline CDR1 MNHEY, CDR2 SVGAGI. V dropped 6 bases and J dropped 4; count of bases not matched to a gene: 3. This CDR3 comprises 15 residues. As DNA, the CDR3 is TGTGCCAGCAGCCTAGCGGGGGGGCCCACCGGGGAGCTGTTTTTT. It encodes CASSLAGGPTGELFF.

This clone was picked up one time. The gene calls are TRBV9 and TRBJ2-6; maybe TRBD1 (6 bases). Germline loops: CDR1 SGDLS, CDR2 YYNGEE. CDR3 length equals 15 residues. The V and J ends lost 0 bases and 4 bases respectively, with 8 bases between them. CDR3 loop: CASSVEGTGANVLTF. The CDR3 region has the DNA TGTGCCAGCAGCGTAGAAGGGACAGGGGCCAACGTCCTGACTTTC.

CDR3 loop: CASSAGTTGWAPYEQYF. The CDR3, as DNA: TGTGCCAGCAGTGCAGGGACAACCGGGTGGGCTCCCTACGAGCAGTACTTC. The chain joins TRBV25-1 to TRBJ2-7; D perhaps matches TRBD1 (6 bases). The CDR3 has 17 amino acids. Trimming took 4 bases from V and 2 from J, leaving 21 bases between them. Per the germline V gene, CDR1 is MGHDK and CDR2 is SYGVNS.

This clone came up once. The chain recombines TRBV4-2 with TRBJ1-4, with TRBD1 matching 8 bases. Unmatched junction bases numbered 7, after V lost 3 bases and J lost 7 bases. The length of the CDR3 is 15 residues. Germline V gene sequence: CDR1 LGHNA, CDR2 YNFKEQ. CDR3 protein: CASSQWTGMAEKLFF. CDR3 DNA: TGTGCCAGCAGCCAGTGGACAGGGATGGCTGAAAAACTGTTTTTT.

The J gene is TRBJ2-7, the V gene TRBV2; the D gene is possibly TRBD1 (5 bases). Germline lookup yields CDR1 SNHLY and CDR2 FYNNEI. The CDR3 is 15 amino acids. V was cut by 5 bases and J by 3 bases, with 17 bases left in between. CDR3 region: CASSPAVGPDYEQYF. CDR3 nucleotides: TGTGCCAGCAGTCCCGCCGTGGGGCCCGACTACGAGCAGTACTTC.